The 26 T cell receptor beta chains reported below all come from one sample, sequenced in a study of human T cells and chemical hapten exposure. Each CDR3 protein is one row after TCRdb ran MiXCR on the RACE reads. The table includes some 83,000 distinct CDR3 sequences, approximately 11% detected once. Time point: patch test 1, 2 weeks after DPC sensitization. Treatment meaning: therapeutic diphenylcyclopropenone sensitization with weekly scalp DPC. Sample: whole blood, taken in connection with sensitization to the hapten diphenylcyclopropenone (DPC). These receptors all stem from a woman in her forties or fifties with alopecia areata. Some clones in this sample may be carry-over from other donors' samples.

This clonotype was recorded at least ten times. The rearrangement links TRBV20-1 to TRBJ1-3, with D perhaps matching TRBD1 (6 bases). V was pared by 3 bases and J by 4 bases, with 10 bases between. The CDR3 has 13 residues. Germline V gene sequence: CDR1 DFQATT, CDR2 SNEGSKA (reference sequence). CDR3 coding DNA: TGCAGTGCTAGCCCGACAGGCGGAAACACCATATATTTT. Translated: CSASPTGGNTIYF.

This chain links TRBV30 with TRBJ1-1; no clear D gene. The CDR3 has 16 amino acids. The germline gives CDR1 GTSNPN, CDR2 SVGIG (reference sequence). The V and J ends lost 2 bases and 9 bases respectively, with 25 bases between them. The CDR3 DNA sequence: TGTGCCTGGAGTCCATACGCCCGAGGTGGCAACTGGCAAGCTTTCTTT. Translating it yields CAWSPYARGGNWQAFF.

A note on this clonotype: Being one base from a much bigger clone, this may be a read error. This chain connects TRBV5-1 to TRBJ1-1; D is undetermined. The CDR3 totals 13 residues. Germline assignment: CDR1 SGHRS and CDR2 YFSETQ. CDR3 sequence: CASSGQMNTEDFF. The CDR3 DNA is TGCGCCAGCAGCGGGCAGATGAACACTGAAGATTTCTTT.

In this sample, this clonotype turned up a few times. A much larger clone differs from this one at a single base, so this may be a read error. The CDR3 loop is CASSFGTEAFF. For the CDR3, the DNA is TGTGCCAGCAGCTTCGGCACTGAAGCTTTCTTT. The rearrangement links TRBV5-6 to TRBJ1-1; no clear D. The V and J ends lost 2 bases and 4 bases respectively, with 3 bases between them. The CDR3 is 11 amino acids. CDR1 and CDR2 (germline): SGHDT, YYEEEE.

J is TRBJ2-1 and V is TRBV20-1; D is possibly TRBD1 or TRBD2 (5 bases each). The CDR3 spans 16 residues. Germline V lookup: CDR1 DFQATT, CDR2 SNEGSKA (reference sequence). V dropped 0 bases and J dropped 2 bases, with 14 bases sitting between them. In DNA form, the CDR3 reads TGCAGTGCTAGAGATCCTACCGAGGGGCCCTACAATGAGCAGTTCTTC. Protein product: CSARDPTEGPYNEQFF.

In this sample, this clonotype turned up many times. This chain joins TRBV3-1 and TRBJ2-5; TRBD1 might be the D (5 bases). CDR1 and CDR2 (germline): LGHDT, YNNKEL (reference sequence). Trimming shortened V by 1 base and J by 1 base, and 13 bases separated the two germline ends. This CDR3 has 16 residues. The CDR3 region has the DNA TGTGCCAGCAGCCAAGTGGGGCTATACCTCCAAGAGACCCAGTACTTC. Translated, it gives CASSQVGLYLQETQYF.

This clonotype was observed a few times. The gene calls are TRBV28 and TRBJ2-5; no clear D. Germline V gene lookup returns CDR1 MDHEN and CDR2 SYDVKM. The CDR3 has 11 amino acids. Trimming took 6 bases from V and 5 from J, leaving 7 bases between them. CDR3 protein: CASRNVETQYF. The CDR3 DNA is TGTGCCAGCAGGAACGTGGAGACCCAGTACTTC.

This clonotype has ten or more counts. J is TRBJ2-2 and V is TRBV7-6, with 12 bases lining up with TRBD1. This CDR3 has 18 amino acids. V was clipped by 5 bases and J by 5 bases; unmatched bases: 12. In germline, CDR1 is SGHVS, CDR2 FNYEAQ. CDR3 in amino acids: CASSPMGQGAKVTGELFF. The CDR3 DNA reads as TGTGCCAGCAGCCCAATGGGACAGGGGGCAAAAGTTACCGGGGAGCTGTTTTTT. Using reference TRBV7-6 and TRBJ2-2 for the parts outside the CDR3, the full variable domain is GAGVSQSPRYKVTKRGQDVALRCDPISGHVSLYWYRQALGQGPEFLTYFNYEAQQDKSGLPNDRFSAERPEGSISTLTIQRTEQRDSAMYRCASSPMGQGAKVTGELFFGEGSRLTVL.

The V gene is TRBV12-3 or TRBV12-4, the J gene TRBJ2-1, with a weak D call TRBD2 (5 bases). V lost 6 bases to trimming and J lost 3 bases, with 15 bases between them. The CDR3 extends over 15 amino acids. The CDR3 DNA reads TGTGCCAGCAGCCGCGAACCCCGGGGCTACAATGAGCAGTTCTTC. Encoded protein: CASSREPRGYNEQFF.

This clonotype was counted only a few times. The chain joins TRBV6-5 to TRBJ1-2, with D possibly being TRBD1 (6 bases). V shed 6 bases and J shed 1 base, with 15 bases lying between them. This CDR3 comprises 15 residues. CDR1 and CDR2 from the germline V gene are MNHEY and SVGAGI. In nucleotides, the CDR3 is TGTGCCAGCAGAACGGGAGGGGGGGTTAACTATGGCTACACCTTC. This sequence encodes CASRTGGGVNYGYTF.

This sequence joins TRBV20-1 and TRBJ2-5; D is uncertain. V lost 3 bases and J 2 bases, leaving 10 bases between the germline ends. The CDR3 sequence is 13 residues long. The germline gives CDR1 DFQATT, CDR2 SNEGSKA (reference sequence). CDR3 coding DNA: TGCAGTGCTAGGTTCGGCGCGCAAGAGACCCAGTACTTC. Its translation: CSARFGAQETQYF.

This clonotype was seen repeatedly, ten times or more. The chain carries TRBV7-2 and TRBJ1-4, with D hard to call. V was clipped by 1 base and J by 3 bases, with 15 bases between them. The CDR3 totals 17 residues. CDR1 and CDR2 (germline): SGHTA, FQGNSA. The CDR3 region has the DNA TGTGCCAGCAGCTTAGGGGCCACGCGCGGGCCTAATGAAAAACTGTTTTTT. As protein: CASSLGATRGPNEKLFF.

This clonotype has a handful of counts. This chain uses TRBV29-1 with TRBJ2-1; TRBD2 aligns across 8 bases. Germline-derived CDR1 and CDR2 are SQVTM and ANQGSEA. J lost 9 bases, V lost 5 bases, and 15 bases had no gene match. The CDR3 consists of 15 residues. CDR3 DNA: TGCAGCGTTTACCCCCCGGGACTAGGGTTGGGTGAGCAGTTCTTC. Residues: CSVYPPGLGLGEQFF.

Regarding this clonotype: At one end the junction does not follow the germline gene, possibly because of a read error. The J gene is TRBJ1-1, the V gene TRBV7-2, with D unresolved. The CDR3 is 13 residues long. Germline CDR1 SGHTA, CDR2 FQGNSA. CDR3 sequence (DNA): TGTGCCAGCAGCGCTGTGGGGAACACTGAAGCTTACTTT. It codes for CASSAVGNTEAYF.

This clonotype was seen a handful of times. CDR3 in amino acids: CASSRDSSPNTDTQYF. The CDR3 DNA is TGTGCCAGCAGCAGAGATAGCTCACCTAACACAGATACGCAGTATTTT. The chain links TRBV28 to TRBJ2-3, with no clear D. This CDR3 has 16 amino acids. The germline V gene has CDR1 MDHEN and CDR2 SYDVKM. The V and J ends lost 6 bases and 2 bases respectively, with 18 bases between them. The full variable domain, with the rest looked up from reference TRBV28 and TRBJ2-3, is DVKVTQSSRYLVKRTGEKVFLECVQDMDHENMFWYRQDPGLGLRLIYFSYDVKMKEKGDIPEGYSVSREKKERFSLILESASTNQTSMYLCASSRDSSPNTDTQYFGPGTRLTVL.

This clonotype came up a few times. This chain uses TRBV5-1 with TRBJ1-2, with unresolved D. CDR1 is SGHRS, CDR2 YFSETQ, per germline. Deletions cut 1 base from V and 6 bases from J, with 7 bases between. The length of the CDR3 is 12 residues. The CDR3 here is CASSLNSNGYTF. The CDR3 DNA reads as TGCGCCAGCAGCTTGAACAGTAATGGCTACACCTTC.

V and J are TRBV2 and TRBJ2-1; TRBD1 aligns across 8 bases. The CDR3 length is 15 residues. J lost 3 bases, V lost 6 bases, and 7 bases had no gene match. The V gene's germline CDR1 is SNHLY and CDR2 FYNNEI. CDR3 loop: CASRADRGGYNEQFF. The CDR3, as DNA: TGTGCCAGCAGGGCAGACAGGGGTGGCTACAATGAGCAGTTCTTC.

This clonotype showed up just a few times. The CDR3 reads CASSGSGANTGELFF. The CDR3 region has the DNA TGTGCCAGCAGCGGTAGCGGAGCGAACACCGGGGAGCTGTTTTTT. The rearrangement links TRBV9 to TRBJ2-2; TRBD2 might be the D (6 bases). The CDR3 has 15 residues. From germline, CDR1 is SGDLS and CDR2 YYNGEE. V was pared by 3 bases and J by 0 bases, with 9 bases between.

The CDR3 sequence is CASSLGPIYEQYF. The DNA of the CDR3 is TGTGCCAGCAGTTTAGGGCCTATCTACGAGCAGTACTTC. The chain combines TRBV12-3 or TRBV12-4 with TRBJ2-7; no reliable D call. This CDR3 is built from 13 residues. Deletions cut 1 base from V and 3 bases from J, with 7 bases between.

The chain uses TRBV9 and TRBJ2-5, with 9 bases matching TRBD2. The CDR3 covers 15 residues. Germline CDR1 is SGDLS and CDR2 is YYNGEE. The J segment lost 5 bases and the V segment lost 4 bases, leaving 9 bases of the junction unmatched. The CDR3 sequence is CASSKRGALAETQYF. The CDR3 DNA sequence: TGTGCCAGCAGCAAGCGGGGGGCCCTCGCGGAGACCCAGTACTTC.

This clonotype was recorded at least ten times. V usage is TRBV2 and J usage is TRBJ2-1, with 8 bases aligning to TRBD2. CDR1 SNHLY and CDR2 FYNNEI come from the germline V gene. The V gene end was trimmed by 1 base and the J gene end by 6 bases; junction bases not matched to a gene: 5. This CDR3 comprises 15 residues. The CDR3 nucleotides read TGTGCCAGCAGTGAAGAAGCGGGAGTACGCAATGAGCAGTTCTTC. This translates into CASSEEAGVRNEQFF.

J is TRBJ2-5 and V is TRBV24-1; D unresolved. V shed 5 bases and J shed 7 bases, with 19 bases lying between them. The CDR3 has 15 residues. Germline CDR1 KGHDR, CDR2 SFDVKD. Here the CDR3 DNA reads TGTGCCACCAGTGCCCGTCGTACCCCGCAGGCGACCCAGTACTTC. This gives the protein CATSARRTPQATQYF.

The chain links TRBV29-1 to TRBJ2-1, with D tentatively TRBD2 (5 bases). Per the germline V gene, CDR1 is SQVTM and CDR2 is ANQGSEA. The CDR3 contains 11 residues. Deletions cut 6 bases from V and 10 bases from J, with 13 bases between. In nucleotides, the CDR3 is TGCAGCGTAGGGCGACCGGGGGAGCAGTTCTTC. This codes for CSVGRPGEQFF.

The chain has TRBV28 and TRBJ1-1; D is undetermined. From germline, CDR1 is MDHEN and CDR2 SYDVKM. The ends were cut back, 2 bases at V and 0 bases at J, with 7 bases in the middle. This CDR3 has 14 amino acids. The CDR3 here is CASSLGQMNTEAFF. CDR3 bases: TGTGCCAGCAGTTTAGGCCAGATGAACACTGAAGCTTTCTTT. Full variable domain (outside the CDR3, taken from reference TRBV28 and TRBJ1-1): DVKVTQSSRYLVKRTGEKVFLECVQDMDHENMFWYRQDPGLGLRLIYFSYDVKMKEKGDIPEGYSVSREKKERFSLILESASTNQTSMYLCASSLGQMNTEAFFGQGTRLTVV.

The chain's CDR3 is CSARRDRVWYGYTF. DNA for the CDR3: TGCAGTGCTAGAAGGGACAGGGTTTGGTATGGCTACACCTTC. The V and J genes are TRBV20-1 and TRBJ1-2; 9 nucleotides agree with TRBD1. The ends lost 2 bases at V and 5 bases at J; junction bases unmatched: 6. Germline assignment: CDR1 DFQATT and CDR2 SNEGSKA (reference sequence). The length of the CDR3 is 14 residues.

In its sample, this clonotype was seen a few times. The chain carries TRBV5-4 and TRBJ2-1, with D perhaps TRBD2 (5 bases). Germline V lookup: CDR1 SGHNT, CDR2 YYREEE (reference sequence). The CDR3 totals 14 residues. The ends were cut back, 0 bases at V and 2 bases at J, with 6 bases in the middle. CDR3 sequence: CASSLGGAYNEQFF. The CDR3 DNA reads as TGTGCCAGCAGCTTGGGGGGAGCCTACAATGAGCAGTTCTTC.